This T cell receptor (beta chain) emerged from a study of blood T cell repertoires in COVID-19. Study information: The United States, Italy and Spain supplied acute and convalescent COVID-19 samples. From T cells, B-cell-depleted T cells, or PBMCs came the material, which was cDNA or gDNA.

There are 15 residues in the CDR3. Germline assignment: CDR1 SGHKS and CDR2 YYEKEE (reference sequence). V shed 5 bases, J shed 5 bases, and the junction held 10 bases outside the gene matches. As handled by the study authors: Counts of nucleated cells, estimated from reference gene primer amplification, were obtained. Libraries were prepared by immunoSEQ multiplex PCR; TCRdb keeps only in-frame clonotypes and omits some of them. Clonal size and the V and J genes are those of that table, whereas D and trimming came from the DNA. This sample carries fewer than 250,000 clones, about 90% of them seen once, and the ten largest clones take around 0.85%.

V gene TRBV5-5 combines with J gene TRBJ1-5; 7 nucleotides match TRBD1. This TCR was sampled from a man aged 60-69 years with COVID-19, enrolled during active disease. Sequenced input: peripheral blood. The CDR3 DNA follows: TGTGCCAGCAGTTTCACAGGGGCAAAGGATCAGCCCCAGCATTTT. This encodes CASSFTGAKDQPQHF.